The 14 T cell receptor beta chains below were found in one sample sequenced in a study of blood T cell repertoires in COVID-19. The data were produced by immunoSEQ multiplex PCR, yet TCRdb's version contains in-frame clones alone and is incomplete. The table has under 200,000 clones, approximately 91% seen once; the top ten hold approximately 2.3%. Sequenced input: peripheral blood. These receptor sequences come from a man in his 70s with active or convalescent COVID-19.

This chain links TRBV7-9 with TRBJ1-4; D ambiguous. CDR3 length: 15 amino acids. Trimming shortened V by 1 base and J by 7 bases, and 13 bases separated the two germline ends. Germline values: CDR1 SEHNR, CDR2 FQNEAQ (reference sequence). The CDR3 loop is CASSLGGEIGEKLFF. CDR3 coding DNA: TGTGCCAGCAGCTTAGGCGGGGAGATAGGTGAAAAACTGTTTTTT.

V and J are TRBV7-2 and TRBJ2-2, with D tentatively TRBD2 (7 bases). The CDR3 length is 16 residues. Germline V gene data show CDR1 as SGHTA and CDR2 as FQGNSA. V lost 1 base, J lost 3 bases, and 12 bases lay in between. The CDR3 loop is CASSLVQGGDTGELFF. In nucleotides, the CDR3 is TGTGCCAGCAGCTTAGTTCAAGGGGGGGACACCGGGGAGCTGTTTTTT.

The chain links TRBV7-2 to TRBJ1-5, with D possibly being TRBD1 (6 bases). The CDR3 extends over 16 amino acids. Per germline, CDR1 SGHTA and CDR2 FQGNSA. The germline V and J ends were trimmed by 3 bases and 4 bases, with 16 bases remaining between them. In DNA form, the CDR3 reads TGTGCCAGCAGCTTGGTGGGGGCGAACATGAATCAGCCCCAGCATTTT. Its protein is CASSLVGANMNQPQHF.

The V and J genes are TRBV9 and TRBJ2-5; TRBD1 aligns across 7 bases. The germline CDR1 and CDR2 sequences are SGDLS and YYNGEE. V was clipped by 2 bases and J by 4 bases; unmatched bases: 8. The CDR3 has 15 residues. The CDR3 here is CASSVQTGLRETQYF. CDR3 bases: TGTGCCAGCAGCGTCCAGACAGGGCTAAGAGAGACCCAGTACTTC.

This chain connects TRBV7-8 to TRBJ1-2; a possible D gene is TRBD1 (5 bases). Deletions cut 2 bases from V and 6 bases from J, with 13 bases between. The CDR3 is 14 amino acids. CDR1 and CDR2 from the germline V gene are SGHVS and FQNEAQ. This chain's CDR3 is CASSLKGANNGYTF. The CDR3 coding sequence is TGTGCCAGCAGCTTAAAAGGGGCAAATAATGGCTACACCTTC.

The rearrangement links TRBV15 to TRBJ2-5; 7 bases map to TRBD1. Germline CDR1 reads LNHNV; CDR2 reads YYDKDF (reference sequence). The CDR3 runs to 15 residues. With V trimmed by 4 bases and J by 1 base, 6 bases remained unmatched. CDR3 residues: CATSTRDSRQETQYF. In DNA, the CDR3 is TGTGCCACCAGCACCCGGGACAGTCGCCAAGAGACCCAGTACTTC.

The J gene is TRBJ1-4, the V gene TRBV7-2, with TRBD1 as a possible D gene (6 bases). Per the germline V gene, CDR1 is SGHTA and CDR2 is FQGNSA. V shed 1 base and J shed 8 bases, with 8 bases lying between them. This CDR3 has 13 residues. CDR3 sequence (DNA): TGTGCCAGCAGCTTAGGGACAGCAGAAAAACTGTTTTTT. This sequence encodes CASSLGTAEKLFF.

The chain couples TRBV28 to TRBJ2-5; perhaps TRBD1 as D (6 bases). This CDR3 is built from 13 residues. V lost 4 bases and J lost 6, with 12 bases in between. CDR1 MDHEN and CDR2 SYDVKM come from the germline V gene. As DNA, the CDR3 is TGTGCCAGCAGTTCCCCAGGGGCAAAGACCCAGTACTTC. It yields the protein CASSSPGAKTQYF.

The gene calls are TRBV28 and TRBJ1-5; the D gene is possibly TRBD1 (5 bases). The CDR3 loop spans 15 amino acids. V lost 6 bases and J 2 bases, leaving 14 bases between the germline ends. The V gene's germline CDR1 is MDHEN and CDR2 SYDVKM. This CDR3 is CASSPGGSRNQPQHF. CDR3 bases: TGTGCCAGCAGCCCGGGGGGGTCGCGCAATCAGCCCCAGCATTTT.

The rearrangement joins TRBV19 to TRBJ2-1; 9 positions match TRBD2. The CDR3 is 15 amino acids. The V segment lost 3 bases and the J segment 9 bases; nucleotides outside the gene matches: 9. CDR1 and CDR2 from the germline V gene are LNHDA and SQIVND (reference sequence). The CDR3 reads CASSILLAGLSEQFF. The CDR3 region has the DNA TGTGCCAGTAGTATTTTGCTAGCGGGATTGAGTGAGCAGTTCTTC. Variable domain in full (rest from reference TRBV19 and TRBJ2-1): DGGITQSPKYLFRKEGQNVTLSCEQNLNHDAMYWYRQDPGQGLRLIYYSQIVNDFQKGDIAEGYSVSREKKESFPLTVTSAQKNPTAFYLCASSILLAGLSEQFFGPGTRLTVL.

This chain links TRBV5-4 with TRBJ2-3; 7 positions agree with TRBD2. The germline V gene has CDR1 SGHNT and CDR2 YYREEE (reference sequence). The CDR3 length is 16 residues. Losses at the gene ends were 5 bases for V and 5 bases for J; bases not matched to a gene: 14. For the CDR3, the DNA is TGTGCCAGCAGAGCCGTTTTTTCTAGCGGTAAAGATACGCAGTATTTT. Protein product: CASRAVFSSGKDTQYF.

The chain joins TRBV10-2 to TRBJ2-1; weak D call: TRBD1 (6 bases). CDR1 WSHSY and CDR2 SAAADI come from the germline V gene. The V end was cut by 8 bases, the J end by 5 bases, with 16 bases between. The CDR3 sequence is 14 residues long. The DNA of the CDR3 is TGCGCCAGCTCCCACCCTGGACAGAACAATGAGCAGTTCTTC. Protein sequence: CASSHPGQNNEQFF.

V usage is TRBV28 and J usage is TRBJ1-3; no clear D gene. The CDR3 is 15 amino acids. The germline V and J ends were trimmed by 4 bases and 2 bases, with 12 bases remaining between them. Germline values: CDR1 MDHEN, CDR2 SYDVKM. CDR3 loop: CASSSPRRTGNTIYF. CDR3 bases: TGTGCCAGCAGTTCCCCCCGGCGGACTGGAAACACCATATATTTT.

The CDR3 reads CASSGTANTGELFF. The CDR3 nucleotides read TGTGCCAGCAGCGGGACAGCGAACACCGGGGAGCTGTTTTTT. The chain recombines TRBV5-4 with TRBJ2-2; 7 bases line up with TRBD1. Germline V gene sequence: CDR1 SGHNT, CDR2 YYREEE (reference sequence). The J segment lost 0 bases and the V segment lost 4 bases, leaving 0 bases of the junction unmatched. The CDR3 spans 14 residues.